This T cell receptor beta chain was documented in a study of OX40 agonist ivuxolimab in advanced cancers. Study overall: Of mixed ages from about 20 to 90 and averaging roughly 66 years, the group was more than 65% male.

TCRdb's table, derived via immunoSEQ multiplex PCR, lists solely in-frame clones and lacks some. The table lists roughly 100,000 clones, 90% of them singletons. Autoimmune disease history or systemic immunosuppression meant exclusion. Notes on the study in general: In CD8+ T cells, expanded clones were on average more numerous than in CD4+. Some nonresponders also had low normalized T-cell clonal expansion.

As for this clone: The antigen remains undetermined.

The sequence was obtained from an adult with an advanced solid tumor such as melanoma, head and neck, liver or kidney cancer. Sample: CD4+ or CD8+ T cells sorted from blood, taken in a trial of the OX40 agonist ivuxolimab.

The CDR3 spells CASSEGLAGDTQYF. The CDR3 DNA is TGTGCCAGCAGCGAGGGGTTAGCTGGAGATACGCAGTATTTT. This chain uses TRBV5-4 with TRBJ2-3; D may be TRBD1 or TRBD2 (5 bases each). CDR3 size: 14 residues. V lost 4 bases and J lost 5, with 14 bases in between. The germline CDR1 and CDR2 sequences are SGHNT and YYREEE (reference sequence).